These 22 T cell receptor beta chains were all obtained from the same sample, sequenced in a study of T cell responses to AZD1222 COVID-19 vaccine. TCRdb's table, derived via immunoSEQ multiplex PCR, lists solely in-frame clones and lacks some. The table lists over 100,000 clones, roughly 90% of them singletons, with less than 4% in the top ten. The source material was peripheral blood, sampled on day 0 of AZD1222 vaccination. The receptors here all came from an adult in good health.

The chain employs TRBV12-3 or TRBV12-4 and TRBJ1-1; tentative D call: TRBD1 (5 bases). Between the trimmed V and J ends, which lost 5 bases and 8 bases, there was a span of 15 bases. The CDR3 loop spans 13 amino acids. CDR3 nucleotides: TGTGCCAGCAGTACGGACGGCAGGGTGGAAGCTTTCTTT. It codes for CASSTDGRVEAFF.

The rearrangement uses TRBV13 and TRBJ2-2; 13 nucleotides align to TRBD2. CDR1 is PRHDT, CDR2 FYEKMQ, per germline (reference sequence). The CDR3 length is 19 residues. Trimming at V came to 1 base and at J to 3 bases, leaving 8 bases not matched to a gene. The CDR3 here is CASSLVSRLAGGYTGELFF. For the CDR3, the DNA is TGTGCCAGCAGCTTAGTGTCTCGACTAGCGGGGGGCTACACCGGGGAGCTGTTTTTT.

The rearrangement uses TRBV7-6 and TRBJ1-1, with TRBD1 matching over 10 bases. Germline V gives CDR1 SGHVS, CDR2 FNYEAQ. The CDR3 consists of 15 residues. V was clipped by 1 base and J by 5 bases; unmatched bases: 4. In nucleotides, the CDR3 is TGTGCCAGCAGCTTAGAGGGACAGGGGAGGACTGAAGCTTTCTTT. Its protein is CASSLEGQGRTEAFF.

CDR3 sequence reads: CASRGGSSYEQYF. The CDR3 nucleotides are TGCGCCAGCAGAGGAGGTAGTTCCTACGAGCAGTACTTC. The chain has TRBV5-1 and TRBJ2-7; perhaps TRBD2 as D (5 bases). The V gene's germline CDR1 is SGHRS and CDR2 YFSETQ. The CDR3 extends over 13 amino acids. Trimming cost V 5 bases and J 1 base, with 10 bases left between them.

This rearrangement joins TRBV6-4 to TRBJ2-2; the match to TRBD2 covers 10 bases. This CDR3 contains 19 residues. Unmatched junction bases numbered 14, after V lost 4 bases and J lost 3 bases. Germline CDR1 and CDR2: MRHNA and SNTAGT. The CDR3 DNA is TGTGCCAGCAGTGGGGCCCAGAGCGGGGGGGCCGCGGACACCGGGGAGCTGTTTTTT. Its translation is CASSGAQSGGAADTGELFF.

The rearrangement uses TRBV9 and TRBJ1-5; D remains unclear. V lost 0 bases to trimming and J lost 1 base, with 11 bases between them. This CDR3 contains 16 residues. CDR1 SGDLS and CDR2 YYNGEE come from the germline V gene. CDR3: CASSVGPDPSNQPQHF. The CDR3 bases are TGTGCCAGCAGCGTAGGGCCGGACCCCAGCAATCAGCCCCAGCATTTT.

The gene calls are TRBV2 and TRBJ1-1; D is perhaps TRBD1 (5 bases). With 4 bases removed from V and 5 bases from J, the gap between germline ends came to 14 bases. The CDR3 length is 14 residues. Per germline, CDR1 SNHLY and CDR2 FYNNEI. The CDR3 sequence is CASSGVRGGTEAFF. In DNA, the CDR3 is TGTGCCAGCAGTGGGGTTCGGGGCGGGACTGAAGCTTTCTTT.

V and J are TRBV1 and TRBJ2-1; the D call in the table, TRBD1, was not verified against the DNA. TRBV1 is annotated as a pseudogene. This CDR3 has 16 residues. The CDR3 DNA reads TGCACCAGCAGCCATGCCCTAGGACACCCACCACCCGGGCAGTTCTTC. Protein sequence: CTSSHALGHPPPGQFF.

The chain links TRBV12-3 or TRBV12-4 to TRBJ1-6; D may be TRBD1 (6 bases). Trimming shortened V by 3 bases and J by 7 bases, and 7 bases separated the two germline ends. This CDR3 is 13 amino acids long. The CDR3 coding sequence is TGTGCCAGCAGTTTTACAGGGAATTCACCCCTCCACTTT. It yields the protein CASSFTGNSPLHF.

The CDR3 DNA sequence: TGCGCCAGCAGCCAAGACATTTCAGGGGTTCGGGAGACCCAGTACTTC. It yields the protein CASSQDISGVRETQYF. The V gene is TRBV4-3, the J gene TRBJ2-5, with a tentative D call TRBD1 (6 bases). The CDR3 runs to 16 residues. CDR1 is LGHNA and CDR2 is YSLEER in the germline V gene. The germline V and J ends were trimmed by 0 bases and 5 bases, with 16 bases remaining between them.

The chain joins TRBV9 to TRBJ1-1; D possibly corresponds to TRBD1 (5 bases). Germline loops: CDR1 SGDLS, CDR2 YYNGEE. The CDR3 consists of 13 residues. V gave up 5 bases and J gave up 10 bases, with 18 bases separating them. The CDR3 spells CASSGGGGVGAFF. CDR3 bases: TGTGCCAGCAGTGGAGGTGGGGGTGTGGGAGCTTTCTTT.

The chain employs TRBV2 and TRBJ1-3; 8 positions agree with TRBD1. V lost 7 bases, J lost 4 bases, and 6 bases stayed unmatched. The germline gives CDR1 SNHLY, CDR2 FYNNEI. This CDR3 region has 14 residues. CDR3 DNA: TGTGCCAGCAACGGACAGGGTTCGGGAAACACCATATATTTT. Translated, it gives CASNGQGSGNTIYF.

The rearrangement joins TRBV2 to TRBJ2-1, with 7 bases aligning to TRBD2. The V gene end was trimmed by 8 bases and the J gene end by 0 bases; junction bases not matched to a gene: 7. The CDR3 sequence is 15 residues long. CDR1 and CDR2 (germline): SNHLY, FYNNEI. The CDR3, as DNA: TGTGCCAGCCACCGGGGGGTGAGCTCCTACAATGAGCAGTTCTTC. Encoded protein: CASHRGVSSYNEQFF. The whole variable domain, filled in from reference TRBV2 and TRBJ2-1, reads EPEVTQTPSHQVTQMGQEVILRCVPISNHLYFYWYRQILGQKVEFLVSFYNNEISEKSEIFDDQFSVERPDGSNFTLKIRSTKLEDSAMYFCASHRGVSSYNEQFFGPGTRLTVL.

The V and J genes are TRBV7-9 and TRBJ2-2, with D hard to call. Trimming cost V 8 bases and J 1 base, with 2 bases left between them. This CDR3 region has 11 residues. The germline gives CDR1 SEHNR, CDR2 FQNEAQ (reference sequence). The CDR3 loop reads CASQNTGELFF. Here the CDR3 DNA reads TGTGCCAGCCAGAACACCGGGGAGCTGTTTTTT.

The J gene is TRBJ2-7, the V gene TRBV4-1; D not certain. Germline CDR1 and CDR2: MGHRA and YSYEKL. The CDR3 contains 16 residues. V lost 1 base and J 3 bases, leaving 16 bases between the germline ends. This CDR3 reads CASSQARLSSDYEQYF. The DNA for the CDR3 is TGCGCCAGCAGCCAAGCCCGACTCTCCTCGGACTACGAGCAGTACTTC.

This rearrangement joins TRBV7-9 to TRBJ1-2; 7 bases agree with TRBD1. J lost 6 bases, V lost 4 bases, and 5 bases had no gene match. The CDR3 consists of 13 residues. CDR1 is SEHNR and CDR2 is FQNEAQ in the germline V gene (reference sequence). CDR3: CASSSTGFDGYTF. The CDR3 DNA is TGTGCCAGCAGCTCGACAGGGTTTGATGGCTACACCTTC.

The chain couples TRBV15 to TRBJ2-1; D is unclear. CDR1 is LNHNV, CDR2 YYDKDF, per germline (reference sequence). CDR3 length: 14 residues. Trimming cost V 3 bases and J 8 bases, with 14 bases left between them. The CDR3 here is CATSSSYPSDEQFF. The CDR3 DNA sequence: TGTGCCACCAGCAGTTCATATCCGTCCGATGAGCAGTTCTTC.

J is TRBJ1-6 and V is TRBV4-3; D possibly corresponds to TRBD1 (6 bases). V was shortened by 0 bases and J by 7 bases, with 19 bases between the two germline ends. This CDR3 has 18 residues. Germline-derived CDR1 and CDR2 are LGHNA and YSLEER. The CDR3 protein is CASSQDHSGEINNSPLHF. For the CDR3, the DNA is TGCGCCAGCAGCCAAGATCACTCAGGGGAGATCAACAATTCACCCCTCCACTTT.

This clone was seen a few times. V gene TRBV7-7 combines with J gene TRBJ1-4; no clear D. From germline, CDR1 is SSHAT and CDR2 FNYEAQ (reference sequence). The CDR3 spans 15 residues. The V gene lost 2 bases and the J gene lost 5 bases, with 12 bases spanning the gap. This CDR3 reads CASSLTEAFNEKLFF. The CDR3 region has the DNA TGTGCCAGCAGCTTAACCGAGGCCTTCAATGAAAAACTGTTTTTT.

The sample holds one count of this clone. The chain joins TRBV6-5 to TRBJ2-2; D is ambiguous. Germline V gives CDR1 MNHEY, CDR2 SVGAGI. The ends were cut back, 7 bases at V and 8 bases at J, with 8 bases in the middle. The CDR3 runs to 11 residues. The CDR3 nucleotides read TGTGCCAGCACCACACTGGGGGAGCTGTTTTTT. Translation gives CASTTLGELFF.

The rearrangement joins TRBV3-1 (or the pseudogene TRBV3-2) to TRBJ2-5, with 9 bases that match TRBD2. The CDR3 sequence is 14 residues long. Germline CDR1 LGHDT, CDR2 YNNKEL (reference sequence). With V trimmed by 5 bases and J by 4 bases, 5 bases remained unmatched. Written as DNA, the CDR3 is TGTGCCAGCAGCTTGCGGGGGGGTAGAGAGACCCAGTACTTC. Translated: CASSLRGGRETQYF.

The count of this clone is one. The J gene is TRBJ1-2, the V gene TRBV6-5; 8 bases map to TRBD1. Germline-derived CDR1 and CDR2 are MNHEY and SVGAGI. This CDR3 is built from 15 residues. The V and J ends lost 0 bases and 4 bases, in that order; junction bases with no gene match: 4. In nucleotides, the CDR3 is TGTGCCAGCAGTTACTCGTCAGGGGGCATCTATGGCTACACCTTC. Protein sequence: CASSYSSGGIYGYTF.